A selection of T cell receptor beta chains follows, all from one sample in a study of cytomegalovirus exposure and HLA in healthy donors. Method: immunoSEQ multiplex PCR; TCRdb's copy keeps in-frame clones and lacks some. The sample consists of approximately 120,000 clones, approximately 94% of them appearing once. Source material: PBMCs. Receptors were obtained from a woman in her late teens or twenties in good health and CMV-seronegative. The CDR3 runs from the conserved cysteine through the conserved F or W. A D gene is named only where the DNA matches it firmly. Clone size, where shown, is once, few, many, or a class for clones that have expanded.

clone size: once
D gene: NA
J gene: TRBJ1-5
V gene: TRBV28
CDR3 DNA: TGTGCCAGCAGTTTGGTCCAGGGTGGGGATCAGCCCCAGCATTTT
CDR3 protein: CASSLVQGGDQPQHF

clone size: once
D gene: TRBD1
J gene: TRBJ1-2
V gene: TRBV7-9
CDR3 DNA: TGTGCCAGCAGCGACCGCTCACAGGGGCTGGTCGATGGCTACACCTTC
CDR3 protein: CASSDRSQGLVDGYTF

clone size: NA
D gene: NA
J gene: TRBJ2-2
V gene: TRBV29-1
CDR3 DNA: TGCAGCGTGGAGGACTCGCACCGGGAGCTGTTTTTT
CDR3 protein: CSVEDSHRELFF

clone size: NA
D gene: NA
J gene: TRBJ1-2
V gene: TRBV28
CDR3 DNA: TGTGCCAGCAGTTTGGGGTTCGGGGGGCGCGACTATGGCTACACCTTC
CDR3 protein: CASSLGFGGRDYGYTF

clone size: NA
D gene: NA
J gene: TRBJ2-6
V gene: TRBV27
CDR3 DNA: TGTGCCAGCAGTCAACTTAAAGCGGGTCTGTCAAACGTCCTGACTTTC
CDR3 protein: CASSQLKAGLSNVLTF

clone size: once
D gene: NA
J gene: TRBJ2-4
V gene: TRBV7-2
CDR3 DNA: TGTGCCAGCAGCTTAGACCAGGGGAACATTCAGTACTTC
CDR3 protein: CASSLDQGNIQYF

clone size: NA
D gene: TRBD1
J gene: TRBJ2-2
V gene: TRBV28
CDR3 DNA: TGTGCCAGCAGTCCAGGGGGTGGGACCGGGGAGCTGTTTTTT
CDR3 protein: CASSPGGGTGELFF

clone size: once
D gene: TRBD2
J gene: TRBJ2-7
V gene: TRBV19
CDR3 DNA: TGTGCCAGTAGTATGCCCGCGATCGGTAGAGCGGGGGTCTACGAGCAGTACTTC
CDR3 protein: CASSMPAIGRAGVYEQYF

clone size: NA
D gene: NA
J gene: TRBJ2-7
V gene: TRBV28
CDR3 DNA: TGTGCCAGCAGCCCAACCTACGAGCAGTACTTC
CDR3 protein: CASSPTYEQYF

clone size: NA
D gene: NA
J gene: TRBJ1-2
V gene: TRBV9
CDR3 DNA: TGTGCCAGCAGCGTTAACAGGGACCGCAACTATGGCTACACCTTC
CDR3 protein: CASSVNRDRNYGYTF

clone size: NA
D gene: TRBD2
J gene: TRBJ2-3
V gene: TRBV4-1
CDR3 DNA: TGCGCCAGCAGCCCAGGAGCGGGAGGGAACACAGATACGCAGTATTTT
CDR3 protein: CASSPGAGGNTDTQYF

clone size: NA
D gene: TRBD1
J gene: TRBJ2-1
V gene: TRBV27
CDR3 DNA: TGTGCCAGCAGTGTCGACAGGGCAGCCTACAATGAGCAGTTCTTC
CDR3 protein: CASSVDRAAYNEQFF

clone size: NA
D gene: NA
J gene: TRBJ2-3
V gene: TRBV4-1
CDR3 DNA: TGCGCCAGCAGCCCCTCTAGCGGCACAGATACGCAGTATTTT
CDR3 protein: CASSPSSGTDTQYF

clone size: NA
D gene: NA
J gene: TRBJ1-2
V gene: TRBV5-6
CDR3 DNA: TGTGCCAGCAGCTTGGATTCGAGAGATGGCTACACCTTC
CDR3 protein: CASSLDSRDGYTF

clone size: NA
D gene: TRBD1
J gene: TRBJ2-7
V gene: TRBV20-1
CDR3 DNA: TGCAGCGGAGTGGCCAGGGGGGAGCAGTACTTC
CDR3 protein: CSGVARGEQYF

clone size: NA
D gene: NA
J gene: TRBJ2-7
V gene: TRBV27
CDR3 DNA: TGTGCCAGCAGTTTATCGACTAGTGCCGAGCAGTACTTC
CDR3 protein: CASSLSTSAEQYF

clone size: once
D gene: NA
J gene: TRBJ2-5
V gene: TRBV13
CDR3 DNA: TGTGCCAGCAGCTTACGGTCAGTGGAGTACCAAGAGACCCAGTACTTC
CDR3 protein: CASSLRSVEYQETQYF

clone size: NA
D gene: TRBD2
J gene: TRBJ2-3
V gene: TRBV4-2
CDR3 DNA: TGTGCCAGCAGCCAACAGATCGGGGCGGGAGCAAGGTTTAAAGATACGCAGTATTTT
CDR3 protein: CASSQQIGAGARFKDTQYF

clone size: NA
D gene: TRBD2
J gene: TRBJ2-5
V gene: TRBV5-1
CDR3 DNA: TGCGCCAGCAGCTCGGGACTAGCGGGGGAGACCCAGTACTTC
CDR3 protein: CASSSGLAGETQYF

clone size: NA
D gene: NA
J gene: TRBJ1-2
V gene: TRBV18
CDR3 DNA: TGTGCCAGCTCACCAGCCGAACCTAAAGACAGAAACTATGGCTACACCTTC
CDR3 protein: CASSPAEPKDRNYGYTF

clone size: NA
D gene: NA
J gene: TRBJ1-2
V gene: TRBV5-1
CDR3 DNA: TGCGCCAGCAGCTTGGATACGGTCCCTATTGGCTACACCTTC
CDR3 protein: CASSLDTVPIGYTF

clone size: NA
D gene: NA
J gene: TRBJ1-3
V gene: TRBV5-5
CDR3 DNA: TGTGCCAGCAGCTTCCAGGGTAGCTCTGGAAACACCATATATTTT
CDR3 protein: CASSFQGSSGNTIYF

clone size: NA
D gene: NA
J gene: TRBJ2-7
V gene: TRBV19
CDR3 DNA: TGTGCCAGTAGTGCCGGACAAGGTTACGAGCAGTACTTC
CDR3 protein: CASSAGQGYEQYF